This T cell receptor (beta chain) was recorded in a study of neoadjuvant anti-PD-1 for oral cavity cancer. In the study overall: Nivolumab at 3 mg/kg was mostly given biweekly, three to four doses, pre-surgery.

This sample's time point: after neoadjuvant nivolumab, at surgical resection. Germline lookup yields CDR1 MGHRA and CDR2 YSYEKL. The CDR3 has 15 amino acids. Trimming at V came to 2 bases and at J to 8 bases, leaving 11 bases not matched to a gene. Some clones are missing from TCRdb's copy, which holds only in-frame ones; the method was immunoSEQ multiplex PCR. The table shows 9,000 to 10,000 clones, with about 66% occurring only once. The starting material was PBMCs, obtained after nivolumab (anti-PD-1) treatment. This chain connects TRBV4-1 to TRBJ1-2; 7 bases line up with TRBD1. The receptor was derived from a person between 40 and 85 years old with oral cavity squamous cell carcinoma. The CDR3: CASSQFVTGAYGYTF. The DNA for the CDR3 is TGCGCCAGCAGCCAATTCGTAACAGGGGCTTACGGCTACACCTTC.